The clone carrying this T cell receptor (beta chain) was seen many times. Its antigen is currently unknown. From germline, CDR1 is MNHEY and CDR2 SVGAGI. The CDR3 contains 14 residues. Trimming took 5 bases from V and 3 from J; bases not matched to a gene: 4. These data originate in a study of T-cell memory formation after mild COVID-19. Study in general: Clustering of TCRs was largely donor specific. Notes on the study in general: The main location of contracting CD4+ clones was CM and EM, and that of contracting CD8+ clones was EMRA.

5'RACE, which relied on constant-segment primers, yielded TCR alpha and TCR beta cDNA libraries carrying sample barcodes and UMIs. TCRdb re-called the 5' RACE reads with MiXCR, one entry per CDR3 protein. The sample carries more than 250,000 distinct CDR3 sequences, over 15% recorded once. The sequence was collected from a man aged 18 to 35 who had mild COVID-19 (a few samples of this study predate the infection). Cell type and time point are not known. V usage is TRBV6-5 and J usage is TRBJ1-2, with 9 bases identical to TRBD1. Sequencing was done on a sample of PBMCs or a T cell subset sorted from them (not recorded which). The CDR3 reads CASSMDRGHYGYTF. The CDR3 DNA sequence: TGTGCCAGCAGTATGGACAGGGGCCACTATGGCTACACCTTC.